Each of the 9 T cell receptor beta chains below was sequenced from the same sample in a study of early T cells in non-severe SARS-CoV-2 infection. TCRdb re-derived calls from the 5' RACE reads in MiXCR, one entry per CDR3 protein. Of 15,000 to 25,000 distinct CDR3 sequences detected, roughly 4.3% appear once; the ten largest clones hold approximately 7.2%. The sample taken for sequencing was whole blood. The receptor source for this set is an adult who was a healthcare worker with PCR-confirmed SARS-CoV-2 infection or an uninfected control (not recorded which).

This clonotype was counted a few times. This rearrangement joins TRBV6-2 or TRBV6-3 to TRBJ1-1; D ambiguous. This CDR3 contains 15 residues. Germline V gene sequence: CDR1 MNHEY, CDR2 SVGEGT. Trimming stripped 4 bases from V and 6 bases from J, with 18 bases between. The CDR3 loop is CASSSPTGSVAEAFF. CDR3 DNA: TGTGCCAGCAGTTCCCCCACTGGCTCGGTAGCTGAAGCTTTCTTT.

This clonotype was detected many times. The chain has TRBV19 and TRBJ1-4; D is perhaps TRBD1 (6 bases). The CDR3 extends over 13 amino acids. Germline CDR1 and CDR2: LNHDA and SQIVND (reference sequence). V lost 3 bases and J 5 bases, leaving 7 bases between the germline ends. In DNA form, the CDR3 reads TGTGCCAGTAGTATGGACAGAAATGAAAAACTGTTTTTT. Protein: CASSMDRNEKLFF. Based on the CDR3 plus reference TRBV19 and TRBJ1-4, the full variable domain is DGGITQSPKYLFRKEGQNVTLSCEQNLNHDAMYWYRQDPGQGLRLIYYSQIVNDFQKGDIAEGYSVSREKKESFPLTVTSAQKNPTAFYLCASSMDRNEKLFFGSGTQLSVL.

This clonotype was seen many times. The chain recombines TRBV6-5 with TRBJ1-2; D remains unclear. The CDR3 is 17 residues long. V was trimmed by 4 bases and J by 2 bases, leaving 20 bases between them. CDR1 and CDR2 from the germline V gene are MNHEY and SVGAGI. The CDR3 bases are TGTGCCAGCAGTTCTGGTCGTATCAACCCGGACAACTATGGCTACACCTTC. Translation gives CASSSGRINPDNYGYTF.

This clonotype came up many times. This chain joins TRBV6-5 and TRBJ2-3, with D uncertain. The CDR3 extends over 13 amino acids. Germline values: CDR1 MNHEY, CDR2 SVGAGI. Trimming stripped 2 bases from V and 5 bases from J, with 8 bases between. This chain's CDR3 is CASSYRRRDTQYF. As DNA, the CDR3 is TGTGCCAGCAGTTACCGCCGCAGAGATACGCAGTATTTT.

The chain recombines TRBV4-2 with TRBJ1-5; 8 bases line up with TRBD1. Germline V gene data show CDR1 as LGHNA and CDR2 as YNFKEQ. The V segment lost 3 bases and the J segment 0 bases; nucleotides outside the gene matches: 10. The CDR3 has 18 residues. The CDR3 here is CASSQGTGEAYSNQPQHF. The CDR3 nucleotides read TGTGCCAGCAGCCAGGGGACAGGCGAGGCATATAGCAATCAGCCCCAGCATTTT.

CDR3 coding DNA: TGCGCCAGCAGCTTGGGCATCAGCGCAGATACGCAGTATTTT. Its translation is CASSLGISADTQYF. The rearrangement joins TRBV5-1 to TRBJ2-3; D is uncertain. This CDR3 has 14 amino acids. Germline loops: CDR1 SGHRS, CDR2 YFSETQ. Deletions cut 0 bases from V and 4 bases from J, with 9 bases between.

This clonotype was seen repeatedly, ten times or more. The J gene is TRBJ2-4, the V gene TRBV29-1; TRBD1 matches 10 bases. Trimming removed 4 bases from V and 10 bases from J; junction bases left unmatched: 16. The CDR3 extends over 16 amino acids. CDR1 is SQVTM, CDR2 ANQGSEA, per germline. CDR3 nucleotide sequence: TGCAGCGTTGGCAACCCGAAAGGGACAGGGGAGGGTATTCAGTACTTC. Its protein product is CSVGNPKGTGEGIQYF.

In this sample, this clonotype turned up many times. The CDR3 sequence is CASSYSKSGNTEAFF. CDR3 nucleotide sequence: TGTGCCAGCAGTTACTCGAAATCCGGGAACACTGAAGCTTTCTTT. The rearrangement joins TRBV6-5 to TRBJ1-1; D call uncertain. CDR1 is MNHEY and CDR2 is SVGAGI in the germline V gene. Trimming removed 0 bases from V and 1 base from J, with 9 bases in between. The CDR3 contains 15 residues.

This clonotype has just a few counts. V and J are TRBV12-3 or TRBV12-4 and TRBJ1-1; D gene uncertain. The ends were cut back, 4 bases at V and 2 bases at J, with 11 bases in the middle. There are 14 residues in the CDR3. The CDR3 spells CASSSGSSNTEAFF. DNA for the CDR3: TGTGCCAGCAGTTCCGGTAGCAGTAACACTGAAGCTTTCTTT.